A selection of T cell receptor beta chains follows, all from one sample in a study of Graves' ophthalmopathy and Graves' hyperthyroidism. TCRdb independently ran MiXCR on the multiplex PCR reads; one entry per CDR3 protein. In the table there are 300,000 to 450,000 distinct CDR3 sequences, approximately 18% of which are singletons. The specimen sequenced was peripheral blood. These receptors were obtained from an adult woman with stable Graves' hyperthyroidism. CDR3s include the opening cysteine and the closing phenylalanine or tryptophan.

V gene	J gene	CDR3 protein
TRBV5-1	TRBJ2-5	CASSLLSDGSGYWVDQGTQYF
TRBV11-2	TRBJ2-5	CASSFLAGGPANGQYF
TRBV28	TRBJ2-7	CASSPIHENEQYF
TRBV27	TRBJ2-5	CASSRGTAQTGLAGVGETQYF
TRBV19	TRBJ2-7	CASRGLAGSEQYF
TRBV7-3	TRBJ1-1	CASSRGQGSTEAFF
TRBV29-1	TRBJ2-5	CSVTKRLRGTRETQYF
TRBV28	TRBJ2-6	CASATDSGANVLTF
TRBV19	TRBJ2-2	CASSIRSGVTAGELFF
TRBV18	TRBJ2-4	CASSRGEGTKNIQYF
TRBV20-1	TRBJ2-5	CSARELSRETQYF
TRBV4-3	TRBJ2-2	CASSHERQVTGELFF
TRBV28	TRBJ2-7	CASSPLPTLADYPREQYF
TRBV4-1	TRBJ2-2	CASTPLAGLPNTGELFF
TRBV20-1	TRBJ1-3	CSARDEWTGGQGEWSGNTIYF
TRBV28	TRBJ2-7	CASSRPPGTGFTAPYEQYF
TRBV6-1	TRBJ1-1	CASSEGQGNTEAFF
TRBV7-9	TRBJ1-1	CASSLGGSLNTEAFF
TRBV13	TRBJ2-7	CASSLGRRSDEQYF
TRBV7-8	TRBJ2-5	CASRGDYQLGTQYF
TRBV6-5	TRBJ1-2	CASSYSREQPNYGYTF
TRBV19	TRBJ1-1	CASSISVPVNTEAFF
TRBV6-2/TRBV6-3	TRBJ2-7	CASREGRSYEQYF
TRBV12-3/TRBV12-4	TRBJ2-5	CASSFNWNLRGDQETQYF
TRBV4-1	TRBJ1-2	CASSHRTGVKGYTF
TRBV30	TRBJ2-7	CAWSVFSGSSYEQYF
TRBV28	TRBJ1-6	CASSLWEGNYNSPLHF
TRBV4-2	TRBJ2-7	CASSQGVIGGYEQYF
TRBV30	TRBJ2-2	CAWSVRTSGNTGELFF
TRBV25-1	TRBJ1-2	CASSEPGERVGYGYSF
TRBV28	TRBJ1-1	CASSFRRNTEAFF
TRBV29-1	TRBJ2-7	CSVLHPGPTYEQYF
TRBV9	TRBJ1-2	CASSPQGRDYGYTF
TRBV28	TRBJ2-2	CASSLGFTWEDKNANTGELFF
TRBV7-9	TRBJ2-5	CASSLHGYSLGETQYF
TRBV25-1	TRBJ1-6	CASNSNGAMLSPLHF
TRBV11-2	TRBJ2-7	CASSRDVTTYEQYF
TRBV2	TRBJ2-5	CASYSGLFQETQYF
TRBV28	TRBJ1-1	CASSADRGLNTEAFF
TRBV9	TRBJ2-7	CASSVDLGDAYEQYF
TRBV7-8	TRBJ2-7	CASSHSQDRVYEQYF
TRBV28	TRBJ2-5	CASSLETSGDYQETQYF
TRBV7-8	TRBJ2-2	CASSFQGRSTGELFF
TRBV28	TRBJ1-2	CASSFRLNYGYTF
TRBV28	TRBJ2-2	CASSFMIREAGELFF
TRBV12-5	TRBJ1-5	CASGLVVGRGNQPQHF
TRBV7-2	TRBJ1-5	CVSSLLKGQPQHF
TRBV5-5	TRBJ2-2	CASSLQLAVDTGELFF
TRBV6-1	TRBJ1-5	CASSNYSNQPQHF
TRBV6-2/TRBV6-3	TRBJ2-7	CASRWGTGYGEQYF